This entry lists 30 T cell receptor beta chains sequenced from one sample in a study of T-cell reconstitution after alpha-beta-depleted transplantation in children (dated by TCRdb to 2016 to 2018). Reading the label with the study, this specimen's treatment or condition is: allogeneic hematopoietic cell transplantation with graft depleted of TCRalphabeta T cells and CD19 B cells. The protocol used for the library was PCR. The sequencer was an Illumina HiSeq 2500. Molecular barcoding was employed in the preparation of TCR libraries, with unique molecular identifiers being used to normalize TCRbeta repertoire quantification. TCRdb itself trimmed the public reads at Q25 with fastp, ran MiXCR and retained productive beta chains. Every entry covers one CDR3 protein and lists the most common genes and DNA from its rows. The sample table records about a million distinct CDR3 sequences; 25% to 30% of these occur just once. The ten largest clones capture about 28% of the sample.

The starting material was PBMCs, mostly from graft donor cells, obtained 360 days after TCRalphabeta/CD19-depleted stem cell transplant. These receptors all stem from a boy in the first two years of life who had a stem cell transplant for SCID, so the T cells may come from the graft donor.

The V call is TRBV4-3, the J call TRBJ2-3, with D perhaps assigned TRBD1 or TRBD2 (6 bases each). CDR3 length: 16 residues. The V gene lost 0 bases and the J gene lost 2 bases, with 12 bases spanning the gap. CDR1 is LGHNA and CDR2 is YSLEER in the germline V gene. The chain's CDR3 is CASSQDGGRNTDTQYF. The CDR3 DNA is TGCGCCAGCAGCCAAGATGGGGGGCGTAACACAGATACGCAGTATTTT.

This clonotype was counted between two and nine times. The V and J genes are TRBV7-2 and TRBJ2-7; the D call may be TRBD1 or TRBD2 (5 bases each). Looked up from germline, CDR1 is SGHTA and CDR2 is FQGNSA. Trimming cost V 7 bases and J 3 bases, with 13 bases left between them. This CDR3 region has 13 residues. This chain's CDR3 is CASTWGFGYEQYF. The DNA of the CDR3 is TGTGCCAGCACCTGGGGGTTCGGCTACGAGCAGTACTTC. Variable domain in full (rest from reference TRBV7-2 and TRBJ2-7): GAGVSQSPSNKVTEKGKDVELRCDPISGHTALYWYRQSLGQGLEFLIYFQGNSAPDKSGLPSDRFSAERTGGSVSTLTIQRTQQEDSAVYLCASTWGFGYEQYFGPGTRLTVT.

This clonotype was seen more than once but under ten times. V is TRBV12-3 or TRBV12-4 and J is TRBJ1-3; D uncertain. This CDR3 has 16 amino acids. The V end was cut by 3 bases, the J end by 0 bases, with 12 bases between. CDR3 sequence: CASSFLGRSSGNTIYF. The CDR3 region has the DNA TGTGCCAGCAGTTTCTTAGGCCGAAGCTCTGGAAACACCATATATTTT.

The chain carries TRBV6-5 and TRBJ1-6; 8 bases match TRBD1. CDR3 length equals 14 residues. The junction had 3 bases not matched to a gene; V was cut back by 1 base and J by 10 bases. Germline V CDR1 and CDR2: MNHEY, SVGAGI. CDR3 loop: CASSYWTGLSPLHF. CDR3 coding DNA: TGTGCCAGCAGTTACTGGACAGGGTTATCACCCCTCCACTTT.

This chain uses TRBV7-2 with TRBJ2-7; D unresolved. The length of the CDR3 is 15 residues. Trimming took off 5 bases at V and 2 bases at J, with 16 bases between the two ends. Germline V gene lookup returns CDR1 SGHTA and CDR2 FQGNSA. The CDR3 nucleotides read TGTGCCAGCAGCCGAAACGGCGGCTTTACCTACGAGCAGTACTTC. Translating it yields CASSRNGGFTYEQYF.

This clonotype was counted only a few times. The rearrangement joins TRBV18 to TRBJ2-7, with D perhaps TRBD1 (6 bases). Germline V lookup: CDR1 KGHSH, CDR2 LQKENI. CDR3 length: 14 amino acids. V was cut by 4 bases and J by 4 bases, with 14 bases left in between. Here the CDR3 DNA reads TGTGCCAGCTCACTAAGGAAGGGGGAGTACGAGCAGTACTTC. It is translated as CASSLRKGEYEQYF.

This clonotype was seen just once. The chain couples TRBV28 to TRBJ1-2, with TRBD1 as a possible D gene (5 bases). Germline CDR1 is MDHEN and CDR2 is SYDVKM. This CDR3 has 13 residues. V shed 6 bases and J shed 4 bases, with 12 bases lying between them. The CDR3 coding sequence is TGTGCCAGCAGGGTGGGACGGCCCTATGGCTACACCTTC. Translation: CASRVGRPYGYTF.

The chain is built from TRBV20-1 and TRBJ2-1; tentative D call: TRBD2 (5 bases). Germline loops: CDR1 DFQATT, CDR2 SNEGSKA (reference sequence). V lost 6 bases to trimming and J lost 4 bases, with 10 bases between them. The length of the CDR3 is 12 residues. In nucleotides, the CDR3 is TGCAGTGCCTTACTAGTATACAATGAGCAGTTCTTC. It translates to CSALLVYNEQFF.

In DNA, the CDR3 is TGTGCCAGCAGCGTAGTTTTCTTAGTTGTGGGGGCGCTAGGGGAGACCCAGTACTTC. This sequence encodes CASSVVFLVVGALGETQYF. The genes are TRBV9 and TRBJ2-5; possible D gene TRBD1, 6 bases. Germline V gene data show CDR1 as SGDLS and CDR2 as YYNGEE. The CDR3 length is 19 residues. Trimming left V 0 bases short and J 5 bases short, with 26 bases between.

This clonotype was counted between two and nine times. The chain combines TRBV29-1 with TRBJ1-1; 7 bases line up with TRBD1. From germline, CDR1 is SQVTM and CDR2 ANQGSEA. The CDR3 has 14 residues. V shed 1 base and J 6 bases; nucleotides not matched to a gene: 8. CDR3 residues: CSVEGVAGGSEAFF. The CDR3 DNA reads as TGCAGCGTTGAAGGGGTAGCAGGGGGATCTGAAGCTTTCTTT.

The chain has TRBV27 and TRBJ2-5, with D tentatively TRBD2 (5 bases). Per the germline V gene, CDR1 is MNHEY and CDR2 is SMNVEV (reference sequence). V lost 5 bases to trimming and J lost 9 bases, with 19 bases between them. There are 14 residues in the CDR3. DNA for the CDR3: TGTGCCAGCAGTCCTACTAGGGTGGTTGGGCCCCAGTACTTC. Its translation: CASSPTRVVGPQYF.

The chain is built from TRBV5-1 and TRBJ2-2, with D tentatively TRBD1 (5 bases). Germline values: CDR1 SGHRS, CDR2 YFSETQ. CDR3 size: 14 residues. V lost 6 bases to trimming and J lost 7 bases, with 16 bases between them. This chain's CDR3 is CASTDSFGSGELFF. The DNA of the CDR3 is TGCGCCAGCACCGACAGCTTCGGTAGCGGGGAGCTGTTTTTT.

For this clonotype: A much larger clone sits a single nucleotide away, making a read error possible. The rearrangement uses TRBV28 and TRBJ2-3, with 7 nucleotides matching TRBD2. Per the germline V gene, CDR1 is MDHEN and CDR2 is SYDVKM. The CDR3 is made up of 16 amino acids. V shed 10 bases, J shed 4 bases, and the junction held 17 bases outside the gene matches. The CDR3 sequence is CAISPRGRLAPDTQYF. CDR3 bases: TGTGCCATCAGCCCGAGGGGCCGACTAGCCCCAGATACGCAGTATTTT.

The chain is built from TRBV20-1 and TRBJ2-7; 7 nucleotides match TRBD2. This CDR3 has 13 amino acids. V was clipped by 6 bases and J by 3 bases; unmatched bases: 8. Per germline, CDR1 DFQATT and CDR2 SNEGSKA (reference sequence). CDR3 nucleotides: TGCAGTGCCATCGGGGGGACCTACTACGAGCAGTACTTC. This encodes CSAIGGTYYEQYF.

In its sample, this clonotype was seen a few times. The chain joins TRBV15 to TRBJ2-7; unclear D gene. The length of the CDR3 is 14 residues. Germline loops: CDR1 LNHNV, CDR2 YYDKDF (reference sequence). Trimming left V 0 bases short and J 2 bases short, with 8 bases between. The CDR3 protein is CATSRDQAAYEQYF. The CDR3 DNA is TGTGCCACCAGCAGAGATCAGGCGGCCTACGAGCAGTACTTC.

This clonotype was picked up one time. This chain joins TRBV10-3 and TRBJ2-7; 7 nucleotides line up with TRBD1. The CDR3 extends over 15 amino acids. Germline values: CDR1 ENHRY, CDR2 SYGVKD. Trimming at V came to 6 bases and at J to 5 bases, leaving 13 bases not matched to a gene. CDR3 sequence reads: CAISLGTVRMDEQYF. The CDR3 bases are TGTGCCATCAGCCTCGGGACAGTTCGAATGGACGAGCAGTACTTC.

This chain's CDR3 is CASSQDAATGGYEQYF. DNA of the CDR3: TGTGCCAGCAGCCAAGACGCCGCGACAGGCGGGTACGAGCAGTACTTC. V usage is TRBV4-2 and J usage is TRBJ2-7; D is possibly TRBD1 (6 bases). CDR1 LGHNA and CDR2 YNFKEQ come from the germline V gene. Trimming removed 0 bases at V and 4 bases at J, with 16 bases between. CDR3 length: 16 amino acids.

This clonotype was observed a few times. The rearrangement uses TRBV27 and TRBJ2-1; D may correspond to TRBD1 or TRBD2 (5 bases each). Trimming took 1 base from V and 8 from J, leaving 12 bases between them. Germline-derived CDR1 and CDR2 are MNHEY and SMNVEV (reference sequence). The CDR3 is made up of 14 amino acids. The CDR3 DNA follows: TGTGCCAGCAGTTTATTATCAGGGAGAGATGAGCAGTTCTTC. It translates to CASSLLSGRDEQFF.

CDR3 sequence reads: CSARSTSGGSYEQYF. The CDR3 nucleotides read TGCAGTGCTCGAAGCACTAGCGGGGGTTCCTACGAGCAGTACTTC. The V gene is TRBV20-1, the J gene TRBJ2-7; 11 bases are a match to TRBD2. Germline V gene lookup returns CDR1 DFQATT and CDR2 SNEGSKA (reference sequence). Losses at the gene ends were 5 bases for V and 1 base for J; bases not matched to a gene: 7. This CDR3 has 15 residues.

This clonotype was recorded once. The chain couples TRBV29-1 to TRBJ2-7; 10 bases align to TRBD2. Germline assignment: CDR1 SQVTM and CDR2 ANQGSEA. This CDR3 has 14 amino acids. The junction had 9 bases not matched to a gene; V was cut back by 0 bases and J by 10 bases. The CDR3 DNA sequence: TGCAGCGTTGAAGATCAAGTAGCGGGGGGTAAACAGTACTTC. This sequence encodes CSVEDQVAGGKQYF.

Here the CDR3 reads CAISEMTSAYNEQFF. The CDR3 coding sequence is TGTGCCATCAGTGAGATGACTTCGGCTTACAATGAGCAGTTCTTC. The chain has TRBV10-3 and TRBJ2-1, with D unclear. V was clipped by 2 bases and J by 4 bases, with 12 bases between them. CDR1 is ENHRY and CDR2 is SYGVKD in the germline V gene. The CDR3 sequence is 15 residues long.

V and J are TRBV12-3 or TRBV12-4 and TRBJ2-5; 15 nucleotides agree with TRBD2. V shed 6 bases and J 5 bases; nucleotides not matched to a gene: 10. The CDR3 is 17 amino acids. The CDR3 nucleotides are TGTGCCAGCAGGGGACTAGCGGGGGGCTGGCGCGGGGAGACCCAGTACTTC. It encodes CASRGLAGGWRGETQYF.

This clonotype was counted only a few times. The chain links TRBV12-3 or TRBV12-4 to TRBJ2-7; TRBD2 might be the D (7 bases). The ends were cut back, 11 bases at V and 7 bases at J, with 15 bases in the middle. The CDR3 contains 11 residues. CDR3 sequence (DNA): TGTGCCTCGGTGGGGGGGCGGGAGCAGTACTTC. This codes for CASVGGREQYF.

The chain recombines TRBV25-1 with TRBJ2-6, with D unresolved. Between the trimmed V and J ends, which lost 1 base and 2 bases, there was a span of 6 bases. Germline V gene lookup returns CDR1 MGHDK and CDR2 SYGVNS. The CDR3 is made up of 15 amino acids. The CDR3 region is CASSEWQAGANVLTF. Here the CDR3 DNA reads TGTGCCAGCAGTGAATGGCAGGCTGGGGCCAACGTCCTGACTTTC.

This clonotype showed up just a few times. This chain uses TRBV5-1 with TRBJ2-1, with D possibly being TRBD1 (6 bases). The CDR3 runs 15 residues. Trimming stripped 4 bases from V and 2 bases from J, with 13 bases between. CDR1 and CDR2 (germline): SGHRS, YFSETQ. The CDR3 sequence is CASSGPGHPYNEQFF. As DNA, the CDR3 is TGCGCCAGCAGCGGACCGGGACACCCCTACAATGAGCAGTTCTTC.

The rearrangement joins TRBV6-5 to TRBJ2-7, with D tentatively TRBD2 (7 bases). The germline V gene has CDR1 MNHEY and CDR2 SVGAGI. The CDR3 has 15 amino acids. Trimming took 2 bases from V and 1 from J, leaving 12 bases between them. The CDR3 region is CASSYGRGRSYEQYF. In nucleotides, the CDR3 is TGTGCCAGCAGTTACGGGCGGGGGCGTTCCTACGAGCAGTACTTC.

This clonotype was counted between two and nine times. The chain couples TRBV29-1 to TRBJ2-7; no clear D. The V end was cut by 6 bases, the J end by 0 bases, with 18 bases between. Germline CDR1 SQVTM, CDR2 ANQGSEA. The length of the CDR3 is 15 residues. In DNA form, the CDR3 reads TGCAGCGTGGGTCCCTTTGCCCACAGCTCCTACGAGCAGTACTTC. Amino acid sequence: CSVGPFAHSSYEQYF.

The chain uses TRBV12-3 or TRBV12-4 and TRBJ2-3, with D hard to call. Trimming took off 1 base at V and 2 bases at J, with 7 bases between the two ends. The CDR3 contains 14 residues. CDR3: CASSLGLVTDTQYF. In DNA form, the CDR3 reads TGTGCCAGCAGTTTAGGTCTAGTCACAGATACGCAGTATTTT.

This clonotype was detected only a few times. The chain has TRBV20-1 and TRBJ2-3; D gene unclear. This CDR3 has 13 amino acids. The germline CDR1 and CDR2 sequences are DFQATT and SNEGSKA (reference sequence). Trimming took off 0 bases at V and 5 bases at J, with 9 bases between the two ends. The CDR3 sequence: CSARDLFGDTQYF. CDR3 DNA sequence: TGCAGTGCTAGAGATCTGTTCGGAGATACGCAGTATTTT.

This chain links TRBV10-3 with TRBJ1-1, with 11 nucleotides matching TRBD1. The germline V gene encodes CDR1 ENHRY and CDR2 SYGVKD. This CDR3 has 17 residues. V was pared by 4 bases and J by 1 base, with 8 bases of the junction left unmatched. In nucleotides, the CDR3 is TGTGCCATCAGTGCCGGGACAGGGGGAGCCAAGAACACTGAAGCTTTCTTT. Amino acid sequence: CAISAGTGGAKNTEAFF.